This T cell receptor beta chain derives from a study of T cell repertoires in cytomegalovirus infection. Study as a whole: Newly reported HLA-C-restricted and thoroughly characterized HLA-B-restricted CMV epitopes were employed. Signatures in public TCR beta sequences pointed to both CMV infection and matching HLA type. Study findings and constraints: Ex vivo responses were dominated by HLA-C-restricted CMV-specific TCR beta clonotypes. Adding up the frequency of public TCR beta families identified people who carried CMV plus the relevant HLA.

TCRdb re-analysed the reads in MiXCR, keeping a single row per CDR3 protein. The sample holds about 350,000 distinct CDR3 sequences, just under 35% seen once. The CDR3 consists of 14 residues. Germline V lookup: CDR1 LNHDA, CDR2 SQIVND (reference sequence). Trimming stripped 6 bases from V and 3 bases from J, with 12 bases between. This clonotype has a single count. The target antigen is unknown. This clonotype was sampled from a human donor in good health (CMV status not recorded). Some clones in this sample may be carry-over from other donors' samples. Sequenced here: cultured PBMCs, sampled from culture after CMV antigen stimulation. The chain joins TRBV19 to TRBJ1-5; D call uncertain. In DNA, the CDR3 is TGTGCCAGTAGACCCGGACGGACCAATCAGCCCCAGCATTTT. It codes for CASRPGRTNQPQHF. The full variable domain, rest sourced from reference TRBV19 and TRBJ1-5, is DGGITQSPKYLFRKEGQNVTLSCEQNLNHDAMYWYRQDPGQGLRLIYYSQIVNDFQKGDIAEGYSVSREKKESFPLTVTSAQKNPTAFYLCASRPGRTNQPQHFGDGTRLSIL.